This entry lists 16 T cell receptor beta chains sequenced from one sample in a study of vaccination effects on CD4 cells after COVID-19 (dated by TCRdb to the early 2020s). Library construction relied on the immunoSEQ multiplex PCR assay. The table comes from immuneACCESS by way of TCRdb, which keeps in-frame sequences with V and J called. Part of the clones is missing from these tables; in studies checked, under half for an unresolved V gene and the rest for unknown reasons. The table for this sample lists tens of thousands of clones; 75% of them were counted only once. The ten largest clones take up roughly 21% of the sample. Which antigens these TCRs recognize remains unknown. In the ViraFEST assay, PBMC were stimulated with viral peptide pools, and TCR sequencing was then used to find antigen-specific CD4+ T cell clonotypes based on their expansion. After approximately eleven days of culture, CD4+ T cells were isolated with the EasySep CD4+ T cell isolation kit. Healthy vaccine recipients had no prior SARS-CoV-2 infection, confirmed by negative nucleocapsid antibodies before and after vaccination.

The sequencing used CD4+ T cells from PBMCs cultured with HCoV-NL63 spike peptides, collected before COVID-19 vaccination. The cell subset or site label on this specimen signifies: HCoV-NL63 spike overlapping peptide pool stimulation. Every receptor here comes from a human donor who received a COVID-19 vaccine.

V and J are TRBV20-1 and TRBJ1-2; D gene ambiguous. CDR3 size: 11 residues. Germline CDR1 DFQATT, CDR2 SNEGSKA (reference sequence). The V gene lost 3 bases and the J gene lost 5 bases, with 7 bases spanning the gap. The CDR3 DNA reads TGCAGTGCTAGCAGGCATTATGGCTACACCTTC. Protein product: CSASRHYGYTF.

The chain recombines TRBV24-1 with TRBJ1-2; possibly TRBD1 for D (5 bases). The CDR3 has 13 amino acids. Germline lookup yields CDR1 KGHDR and CDR2 SFDVKD. V was pared by 4 bases and J by 2 bases, with 7 bases between. In DNA form, the CDR3 reads TGTGCCACCAGTGAGCCAGGGAACTATGGCTACACCTTC. Translating gives CATSEPGNYGYTF.

The chain combines TRBV10-3 with TRBJ2-2, with 7 bases identical to TRBD2. The CDR3 length is 15 residues. Germline lookup yields CDR1 ENHRY and CDR2 SYGVKD. V was pared by 4 bases and J by 5 bases, with 7 bases of the junction left unmatched. The CDR3 here is CAISVGLEVTGELFF. The CDR3 region has the DNA TGTGCCATCAGTGTTGGACTAGAGGTTACCGGGGAGCTGTTTTTT.

This clone appeared a single time. DNA for the CDR3: TGTGCCAGCAGTTTCGATCGGGCCGCTGGAAACACCATATATTTT. This encodes CASSFDRAAGNTIYF. J is TRBJ1-3 and V is TRBV6-5; D is undetermined. Germline lookup yields CDR1 MNHEY and CDR2 SVGAGI. Trimming removed 4 bases at V and 2 bases at J, with 12 bases between. This CDR3 contains 15 residues.

The CDR3 DNA reads as TGTGCCAGCCGAAGGCGGGAGGCTGAATACGAGCAGTACTTC. Encoded protein: CASRRREAEYEQYF. This chain connects TRBV2 to TRBJ2-7, with TRBD2 identical over 8 bases. Trimming cost V 8 bases and J 4 bases; bases outside gene matches: 10. The CDR3 is 14 residues long. CDR1 is SNHLY, CDR2 FYNNEI, per germline.

The rearrangement uses TRBV9 and TRBJ2-1; D unclear. V was trimmed by 4 bases and J by 5 bases, leaving 7 bases between them. Germline V lookup: CDR1 SGDLS, CDR2 YYNGEE. The CDR3 consists of 12 residues. The CDR3 nucleotides are TGTGCCAGCAGCCCCCAAAACAATGAGCAGTTCTTC. Its protein is CASSPQNNEQFF.

This chain uses TRBV5-1 with TRBJ2-1; a weak D match, TRBD1 (5 bases). This CDR3 contains 16 residues. V was trimmed by 4 bases and J by 0 bases, leaving 14 bases between them. Germline CDR1 and CDR2: SGHRS and YFSETQ. CDR3 bases: TGCGCCAGCAGCCGGACAATGGCTAACTCCTACAATGAGCAGTTCTTC. Protein: CASSRTMANSYNEQFF.

This chain links TRBV9 with TRBJ2-3, with 8 bases identical to TRBD2. Germline CDR1 is SGDLS and CDR2 is YYNGEE. V was clipped by 2 bases and J by 3 bases; unmatched bases: 5. The CDR3 has 15 residues. The CDR3 here is CASSVSAGGTDTQYF. The CDR3 DNA sequence: TGTGCCAGCAGCGTCTCCGCGGGGGGAACAGATACGCAGTATTTT.

The chain employs TRBV11-2 and TRBJ1-1; D not resolved. This CDR3 is 11 amino acids long. Trimming pared 4 bases from V and 4 bases from J, leaving 4 bases between. Germline values: CDR1 SGHAT, CDR2 FQNNGV. CDR3 protein: CASSSTTEAFF. CDR3 nucleotide sequence: TGTGCCAGCAGCTCGACCACTGAAGCTTTCTTT.

The chain carries TRBV6-5 and TRBJ2-2; D is ambiguous. This CDR3 is built from 12 residues. Germline V lookup: CDR1 MNHEY, CDR2 SVGAGI. V dropped 6 bases and J dropped 7 bases, with 9 bases sitting between them. The CDR3 DNA is TGTGCCAGCAGCCTTAAAGGCGGGGAGCTGTTTTTT. Translated, it gives CASSLKGGELFF.

The rearrangement links TRBV18 to TRBJ1-5; TRBD1 agrees at 7 bases. V lost 3 bases, J lost 5 bases, and 7 bases stayed unmatched. The germline V gene encodes CDR1 KGHSH and CDR2 LQKENI. This CDR3 comprises 15 residues. CDR3 sequence reads: CASSPTIDRDQPQHF. In DNA, the CDR3 is TGTGCCAGCTCACCGACAATTGACAGGGATCAGCCCCAGCATTTT.

CDR3 amino acids: CASSDGGGRETQYF. The CDR3 nucleotides are TGTGCCAGCAGTGACGGCGGGGGGCGGGAGACCCAGTACTTC. V usage is TRBV6-1 and J usage is TRBJ2-5, with 8 bases aligning to TRBD2. CDR1 is MNHNS and CDR2 is SASEGT in the germline V gene. This CDR3 has 14 residues. V shed 3 bases, J shed 5 bases, and the junction held 5 bases outside the gene matches.

This chain connects TRBV20-1 to TRBJ2-3; 7 bases match TRBD1. The CDR3 loop spans 16 amino acids. V was clipped by 3 bases and J by 6 bases; unmatched bases: 15. Germline CDR1 DFQATT, CDR2 SNEGSKA (reference sequence). Here the CDR3 reads CSASGPGLTGTDTQYF. The CDR3 nucleotides read TGCAGTGCTAGTGGACCCGGCCTGACAGGGACGGATACGCAGTATTTT.

J is TRBJ2-5 and V is TRBV5-6; D may be TRBD1 or TRBD2 (6 bases each). The V end lost 0 bases, the J end lost 6 bases, and 24 bases lay between the germline ends. CDR1 SGHDT and CDR2 YYEEEE come from the germline V gene. The CDR3 extends over 18 amino acids. The CDR3 region has the DNA TGTGCCAGCAGCTTGGTCGCCGATGGAGGGGGTCATCGGCAGACCCAGTACTTC. Protein product: CASSLVADGGGHRQTQYF.

The rearrangement joins TRBV18 to TRBJ1-3; maybe TRBD1 (5 bases). This CDR3 region has 15 residues. Germline V gene data show CDR1 as KGHSH and CDR2 as LQKENI. V lost 3 bases, J lost 8 bases, and 17 bases lay in between. The CDR3 sequence: CASSPRPPGIDTIYF. The CDR3 region has the DNA TGTGCCAGCTCACCGAGGCCGCCAGGGATAGACACCATATATTTT.

J is TRBJ1-2 and V is TRBV7-2; weak D call: TRBD1 (5 bases). There are 14 residues in the CDR3. The ends were cut back, 3 bases at V and 0 bases at J, with 8 bases in the middle. CDR1 and CDR2 from the germline V gene are SGHTA and FQGNSA. CDR3 in amino acids: CASSLWGPNYGYTF. CDR3 in DNA: TGTGCCAGCAGCTTGTGGGGACCTAACTATGGCTACACCTTC.